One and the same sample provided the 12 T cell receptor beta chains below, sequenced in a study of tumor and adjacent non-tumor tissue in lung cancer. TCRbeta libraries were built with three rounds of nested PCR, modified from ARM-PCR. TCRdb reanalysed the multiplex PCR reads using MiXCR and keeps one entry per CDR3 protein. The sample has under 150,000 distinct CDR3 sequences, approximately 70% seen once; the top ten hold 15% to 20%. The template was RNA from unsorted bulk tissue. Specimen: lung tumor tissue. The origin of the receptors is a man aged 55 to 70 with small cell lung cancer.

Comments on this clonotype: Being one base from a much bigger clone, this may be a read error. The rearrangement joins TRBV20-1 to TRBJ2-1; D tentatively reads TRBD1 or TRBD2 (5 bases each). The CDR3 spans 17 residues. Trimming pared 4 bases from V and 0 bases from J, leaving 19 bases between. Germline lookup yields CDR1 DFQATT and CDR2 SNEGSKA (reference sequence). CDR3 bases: TGCAGTGCTATGGACAAGGGAGCCCCTAGCTCCTACAATGAGCAGTTCTTC. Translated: CSAMDKGAPSSYNEQFF.

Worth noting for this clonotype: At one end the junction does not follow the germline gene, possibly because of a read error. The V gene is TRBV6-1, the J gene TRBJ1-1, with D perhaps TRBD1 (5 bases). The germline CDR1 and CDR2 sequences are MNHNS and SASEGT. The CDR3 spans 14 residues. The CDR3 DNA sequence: TGTGTCAGCAGACCACAGGTTGCGAACACTGAAGCTTTCTTT. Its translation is CVSRPQVANTEAFF.

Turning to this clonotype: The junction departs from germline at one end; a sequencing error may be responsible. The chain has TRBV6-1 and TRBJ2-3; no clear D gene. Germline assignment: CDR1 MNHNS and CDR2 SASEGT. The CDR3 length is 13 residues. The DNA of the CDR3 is TGTGCCAGCGTCAACTCGAGCACAGATACGCATTATTTT. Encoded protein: CASVNSSTDTHYF.

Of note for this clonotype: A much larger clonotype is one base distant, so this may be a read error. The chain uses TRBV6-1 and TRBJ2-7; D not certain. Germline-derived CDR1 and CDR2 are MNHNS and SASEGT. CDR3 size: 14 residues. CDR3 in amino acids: CVSSRAAGSYEQYF. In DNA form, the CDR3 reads TGTGTCAGCAGTCGGGCAGCAGGATCCTACGAGCAGTACTTC.

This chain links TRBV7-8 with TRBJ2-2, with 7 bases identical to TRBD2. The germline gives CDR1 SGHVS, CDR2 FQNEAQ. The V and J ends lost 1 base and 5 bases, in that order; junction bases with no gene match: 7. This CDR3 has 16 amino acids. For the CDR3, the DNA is TGTGCCAGCAGCTTAGAAGGACTAGGGACGACCGGGGAGCTGTTTTTT. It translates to CASSLEGLGTTGELFF. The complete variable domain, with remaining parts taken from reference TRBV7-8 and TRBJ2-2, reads GAGVSQSPRYKVAKRGQDVALRCDPISGHVSLFWYQQALGQGPEFLTYFQNEAQLDKSGLPSDRFFAERPEGSVSTLKIQRTQQEDSAVYLCASSLEGLGTTGELFFGEGSRLTVL.

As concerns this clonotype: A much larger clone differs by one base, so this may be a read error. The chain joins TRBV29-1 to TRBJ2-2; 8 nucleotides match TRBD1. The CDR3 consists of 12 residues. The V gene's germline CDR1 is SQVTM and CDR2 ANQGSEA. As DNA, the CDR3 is TGCATCGCGGACAGGGCAGGCGGGGAGCTGTTTTTT. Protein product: CIADRAGGELFF.

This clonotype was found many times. The CDR3 nucleotides are TGCAGTGCTAGAGGACTAGGTACCTACGAGCAGTACTTC. Amino acid sequence: CSARGLGTYEQYF. The rearrangement uses TRBV20-1 and TRBJ2-7; D may be TRBD2 (6 bases). The length of the CDR3 is 13 residues. Looked up from germline, CDR1 is DFQATT and CDR2 is SNEGSKA (reference sequence). Trimming stripped 1 base from V and 2 bases from J, with 9 bases between.

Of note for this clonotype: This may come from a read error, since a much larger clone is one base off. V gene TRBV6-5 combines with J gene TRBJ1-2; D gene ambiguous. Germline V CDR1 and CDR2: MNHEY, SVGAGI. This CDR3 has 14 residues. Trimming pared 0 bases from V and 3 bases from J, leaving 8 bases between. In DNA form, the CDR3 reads TGTGCCAGCAGTTACTCCCTGGATCACTATGGCTACACCTTC. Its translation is CASSYSLDHYGYTF.

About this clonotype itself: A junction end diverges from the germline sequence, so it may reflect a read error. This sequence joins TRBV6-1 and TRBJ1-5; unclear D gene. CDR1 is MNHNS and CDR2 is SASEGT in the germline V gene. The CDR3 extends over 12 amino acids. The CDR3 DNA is TGTGCCAGTAGTGAATTGGTAGAGCCCCAGCATTTT. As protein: CASSELVEPQHF.

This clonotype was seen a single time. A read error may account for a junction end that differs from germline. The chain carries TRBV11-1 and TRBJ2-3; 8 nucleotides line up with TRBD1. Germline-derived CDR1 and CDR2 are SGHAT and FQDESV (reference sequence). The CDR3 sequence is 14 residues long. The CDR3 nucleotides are TGTGCCAGCAGCTTGTACAGGGGGATAGATATGCAGTATTTT. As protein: CASSLYRGIDMQYF.

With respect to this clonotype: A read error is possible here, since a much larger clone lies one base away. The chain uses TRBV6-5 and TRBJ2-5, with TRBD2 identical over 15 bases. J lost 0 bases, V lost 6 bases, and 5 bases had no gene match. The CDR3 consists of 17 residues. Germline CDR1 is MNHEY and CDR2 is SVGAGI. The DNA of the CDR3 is TGTGCCAGCAGACTGGGGACTAGCGGGAGGTACCAAGAGACCCAGTACTTC. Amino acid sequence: CASRLGTSGRYQETQYF.

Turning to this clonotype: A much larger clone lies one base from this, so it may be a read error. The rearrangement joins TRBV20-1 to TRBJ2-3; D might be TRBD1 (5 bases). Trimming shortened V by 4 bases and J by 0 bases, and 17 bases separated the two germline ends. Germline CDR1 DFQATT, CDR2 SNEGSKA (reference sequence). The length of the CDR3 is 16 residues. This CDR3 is CSATSKGQGSTDTQYF. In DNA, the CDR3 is TGCAGTGCTACCTCCAAGGGTCAGGGTAGCACAGATACGCAGTATTTT.